These T cell receptor beta chains were read from a single sample in a study of T cell changes during pregnancy in multiple sclerosis. Method: immunoSEQ multiplex PCR; TCRdb's copy keeps in-frame clones and lacks some. The sample has around 31,000 clones, under 95% seen once. This specimen was CD4+ T cells from peripheral blood mononuclear cells, taken in the second trimester of pregnancy. The receptor set was obtained from a female donor with multiple sclerosis, enrolled in a pregnancy study. Each CDR3 is given with its conserved first and last residue. A D gene is named only where the DNA matches it firmly. The size field is filled for only some rows; it gives once, few, many or a size class.

v_gene: TRBV5-1
abundance: NA
d_gene: TRBD1
len: 13
j_gene: TRBJ2-7
CDR3aa: CASSSQGSYEQYF
CDR3nt: TGCGCCAGCAGCTCACAGGGGTCCTACGAGCAGTACTTC

v_gene: TRBV7-2
abundance: few
d_gene: NA
len: 15
j_gene: TRBJ2-7
CDR3aa: CASSLAGSRVYEQYF
CDR3nt: TGTGCCAGCAGCTTAGCGGGGTCCAGGGTATACGAGCAGTACTTC

v_gene: TRBV5-6
abundance: NA
d_gene: TRBD1
len: 15
j_gene: TRBJ2-3
CDR3aa: CASSLGQGISDTQYF
CDR3nt: TGTGCCAGCAGCCTGGGACAGGGCATTTCTGATACGCAGTATTTT

v_gene: TRBV23-1
abundance: few
d_gene: NA
len: 10
j_gene: TRBJ1-2
CDR3aa: CASISHGYTF
CDR3nt: TGCGCCAGCATATCTCATGGCTACACCTTC

v_gene: TRBV11-2
abundance: NA
d_gene: TRBD1
len: 15
j_gene: TRBJ2-3
CDR3aa: CASSSTGGWTDTQYF
CDR3nt: TGTGCCAGCAGCTCAACAGGGGGTTGGACAGATACGCAGTATTTT

v_gene: TRBV15
abundance: NA
d_gene: NA
len: 15
j_gene: TRBJ2-7
CDR3aa: CATSRDKPGVYEQYF
CDR3nt: TGTGCCACCAGCAGAGATAAGCCGGGGGTCTACGAGCAGTACTTC

v_gene: TRBV5-1
abundance: NA
d_gene: TRBD1
len: 14
j_gene: TRBJ1-2
CDR3aa: CASSLEGAGYGYTF
CDR3nt: TGCGCCAGCAGCTTGGAGGGGGCAGGCTATGGCTACACCTTC

v_gene: TRBV7-9
abundance: NA
d_gene: TRBD1
len: 17
j_gene: TRBJ1-1
CDR3aa: CASSPLGTGEVNAEAFF
CDR3nt: TGTGCCAGCAGCCCCCTTGGGACAGGGGAGGTAAACGCTGAAGCTTTCTTT

v_gene: TRBV25-1
abundance: NA
d_gene: TRBD2
len: 18
j_gene: TRBJ2-5
CDR3aa: CASSTKDAGLAAAEAQYF
CDR3nt: TGTGCCAGCAGTACCAAAGATGCGGGACTAGCGGCCGCAGAGGCCCAGTACTTC

v_gene: TRBV5-5
abundance: NA
d_gene: TRBD2
len: 15
j_gene: TRBJ2-1
CDR3aa: CASSLSGSERNEQFF
CDR3nt: TGTGCCAGCAGCCTGAGCGGGAGCGAAAGGAATGAGCAGTTCTTC

v_gene: TRBV19
abundance: NA
d_gene: NA
len: 14
j_gene: TRBJ2-2
CDR3aa: CASKNPGVTGELFF
CDR3nt: TGTGCCAGTAAGAACCCAGGGGTAACCGGGGAGCTGTTTTTT

v_gene: TRBV5-4
abundance: NA
d_gene: NA
len: 17
j_gene: TRBJ2-3
CDR3aa: CASSLGFRRDGTDTQYF
CDR3nt: TGTGCCAGCAGCTTGGGGTTTCGCAGGGATGGCACAGATACGCAGTATTTT

v_gene: TRBV28
abundance: NA
d_gene: NA
len: 14
j_gene: TRBJ1-3
CDR3aa: CASSPGGTGNTIYF
CDR3nt: TGTGCCAGCAGTCCCGGGGGGACTGGAAACACCATATATTTT

v_gene: TRBV19
abundance: NA
d_gene: TRBD1
len: 16
j_gene: TRBJ2-4
CDR3aa: CASSATTGVAKNIQYF
CDR3nt: TGTGCCAGTAGTGCCACGACAGGGGTCGCCAAAAACATTCAGTACTTC

v_gene: TRBV11-2
abundance: NA
d_gene: TRBD1
len: 13
j_gene: TRBJ2-3
CDR3aa: CASRTGGLDTQYF
CDR3nt: TGTGCCAGCAGGACAGGGGGATTGGATACGCAGTATTTT

v_gene: TRBV4-1
abundance: NA
d_gene: TRBD1
len: 15
j_gene: TRBJ2-5
CDR3aa: CASSQDKGAYGTQYF
CDR3nt: TGCGCCAGCAGCCAAGATAAGGGGGCTTACGGGACCCAGTACTTC

v_gene: TRBV29-1
abundance: NA
d_gene: TRBD1
len: 18
j_gene: TRBJ1-2
CDR3aa: CSVQHPTGAVRANYGYTF
CDR3nt: TGCAGCGTTCAACACCCGACAGGGGCGGTACGGGCTAACTATGGCTACACCTTC

v_gene: TRBV2
abundance: NA
d_gene: TRBD1
len: 15
j_gene: TRBJ2-7
CDR3aa: CASRIPGQGLSEQYF
CDR3nt: TGTGCCAGTAGAATACCGGGACAGGGACTATCCGAGCAGTACTTC

v_gene: TRBV7-6
abundance: once
d_gene: TRBD1
len: 15
j_gene: TRBJ1-2
CDR3aa: CASSSGTGIRDGYTF
CDR3nt: TGTGCCAGCAGCTCCGGGACAGGTATACGCGATGGCTACACCTTC

v_gene: TRBV4-1
abundance: NA
d_gene: NA
len: 15
j_gene: TRBJ2-1
CDR3aa: CASSQVPREITEQFF
CDR3nt: TGCGCCAGCAGCCAAGTTCCGCGGGAAATAACTGAGCAGTTCTTC

v_gene: TRBV5-4
abundance: NA
d_gene: TRBD2
len: 18
j_gene: TRBJ2-3
CDR3aa: CASSLSSGRTVITDTQYF
CDR3nt: TGTGCCAGCAGCTTGAGTAGCGGGAGAACTGTTATCACAGATACGCAGTATTTT

v_gene: TRBV5-5
abundance: NA
d_gene: NA
len: 12
j_gene: TRBJ1-1
CDR3aa: CASRGMLSEAFF
CDR3nt: TGTGCCAGCAGGGGCATGCTCTCTGAAGCTTTCTTT

v_gene: TRBV29-1
abundance: once
d_gene: NA
len: 13
j_gene: TRBJ2-3
CDR3aa: CSVERRPADTQYF
CDR3nt: TGCAGCGTTGAACGGAGGCCCGCGGATACGCAGTATTTT

v_gene: TRBV5-5
abundance: NA
d_gene: NA
len: 16
j_gene: TRBJ2-3
CDR3aa: CASSLGNQGLADTQYF
CDR3nt: TGTGCCAGCAGCTTAGGAAATCAGGGTCTGGCAGATACGCAGTATTTT

v_gene: TRBV11-2
abundance: NA
d_gene: TRBD1
len: 14
j_gene: TRBJ2-7
CDR3aa: CASSFLTGSYEQYF
CDR3nt: TGTGCCAGCAGCTTCCTGACAGGGTCCTACGAGCAGTACTTC

v_gene: TRBV7-6
abundance: NA
d_gene: TRBD2
len: 17
j_gene: TRBJ2-5
CDR3aa: CASSLISSGRAWETQYF
CDR3nt: TGTGCCAGCAGCTTAATATCTAGCGGGAGGGCTTGGGAGACCCAGTACTTC

v_gene: TRBV6-1
abundance: NA
d_gene: NA
len: 15
j_gene: TRBJ2-7
CDR3aa: CASSDTGFLSYEQYF
CDR3nt: TGTGCCAGCAGTGACACAGGGTTCCTTTCCTACGAGCAGTACTTC

v_gene: TRBV7-9
abundance: NA
d_gene: TRBD1
len: 17
j_gene: TRBJ2-1
CDR3aa: CASSQPLGTGGSDEQFF
CDR3nt: TGTGCCAGCAGCCAGCCCCTCGGGACAGGGGGCTCCGATGAGCAGTTCTTC

v_gene: TRBV7-7
abundance: NA
d_gene: TRBD1
len: 15
j_gene: TRBJ2-5
CDR3aa: CASSLAGTGVETQYF
CDR3nt: TGTGCCAGCAGCTTAGCCGGGACAGGGGTAGAGACCCAGTACTTC

v_gene: TRBV14
abundance: NA
d_gene: NA
len: 15
j_gene: TRBJ2-1
CDR3aa: CASSQDLGSYNEQFF
CDR3nt: TGTGCCAGCAGCCAAGATCTCGGTTCCTACAATGAGCAGTTCTTC

v_gene: TRBV14
abundance: NA
d_gene: NA
len: 16
j_gene: TRBJ2-2
CDR3aa: CASSQDGATNTGELFF
CDR3nt: TGTGCCAGCAGCCAAGATGGGGCAACGAACACCGGGGAGCTGTTTTTT

v_gene: TRBV6-5
abundance: NA
d_gene: NA
len: 13
j_gene: TRBJ1-5
CDR3aa: CASSLLGSQPQHF
CDR3nt: TGTGCCAGCAGTTTATTGGGGAGCCAGCCCCAGCATTTT

v_gene: TRBV27
abundance: NA
d_gene: NA
len: 14
j_gene: TRBJ2-1
CDR3aa: CARRPRGGYNEQFF
CDR3nt: TGTGCCAGACGGCCCCGGGGTGGCTACAATGAGCAGTTCTTC

v_gene: TRBV7-6
abundance: NA
d_gene: NA
len: 11
j_gene: TRBJ2-5
CDR3aa: CASRRGETQYF
CDR3nt: TGTGCCAGCAGGCGTGGAGAGACCCAGTACTTC

v_gene: TRBV29-1
abundance: NA
d_gene: TRBD2
len: 13
j_gene: TRBJ2-7
CDR3aa: CSVLLADHYEQYF
CDR3nt: TGCAGCGTTTTACTAGCGGACCATTACGAGCAGTACTTC

v_gene: TRBV19
abundance: NA
d_gene: TRBD1
len: 16
j_gene: TRBJ2-2
CDR3aa: CASSTLTGANTGELFF
CDR3nt: TGTGCCAGTAGTACCCTAACAGGGGCGAACACCGGGGAGCTGTTTTTT

v_gene: TRBV5-4
abundance: NA
d_gene: TRBD2
len: 16
j_gene: TRBJ2-5
CDR3aa: CASSSGTSGSLETQYF
CDR3nt: TGTGCCAGCAGCTCTGGGACTAGCGGGAGTTTAGAGACCCAGTACTTC

v_gene: TRBV7-9
abundance: NA
d_gene: TRBD2
len: 15
j_gene: TRBJ2-1
CDR3aa: CASSPGLALHNEQFF
CDR3nt: TGTGCCAGCAGCCCGGGACTAGCGCTCCACAATGAGCAGTTCTTC

v_gene: TRBV21-1
abundance: NA
d_gene: NA
len: 21
j_gene: TRBJ1-4
CDR3aa: CASSKAISHLGGERTNEKLFF
CDR3nt: TGTGCCAGCAGCAAAGCCATCTCCCATCTCGGGGGGGAAAGAACTAATGAAAAACTGTTTTTT

v_gene: TRBV7-2
abundance: NA
d_gene: NA
len: 15
j_gene: TRBJ1-3
CDR3aa: CASSFAVSSGNTIYF
CDR3nt: TGTGCCAGCAGCTTTGCCGTTAGCTCTGGAAACACCATATATTTT

v_gene: TRBV6-5
abundance: NA
d_gene: NA
len: 15
j_gene: TRBJ2-1
CDR3aa: CAARGAAATYNEQFF
CDR3nt: TGTGCCGCCCGGGGGGCGGCGGCTACCTACAATGAGCAGTTCTTC

v_gene: TRBV7-2
abundance: NA
d_gene: TRBD2
len: 16
j_gene: TRBJ2-5
CDR3aa: CASSLGLAGGRETQYF
CDR3nt: TGTGCCAGCAGCTTAGGGCTAGCGGGAGGAAGGGAGACCCAGTACTTC

v_gene: TRBV18
abundance: NA
d_gene: TRBD1
len: 14
j_gene: TRBJ2-7
CDR3aa: CASRHGRQGNEQYF
CDR3nt: TGTGCCAGCCGACACGGGAGACAGGGGAACGAGCAGTACTTC

v_gene: TRBV15
abundance: NA
d_gene: TRBD2
len: 16
j_gene: TRBJ2-7
CDR3aa: CANTVLWPGGSYEQYF
CDR3nt: TGTGCCAACACCGTTCTTTGGCCGGGAGGTAGCTACGAGCAGTACTTC

v_gene: TRBV5-1
abundance: few
d_gene: NA
len: 14
j_gene: TRBJ2-2
CDR3aa: CASSHLGVTRELFF
CDR3nt: TGCGCCAGCAGCCACCTGGGAGTGACCAGGGAGCTGTTTTTT

v_gene: TRBV30
abundance: NA
d_gene: NA
len: 13
j_gene: TRBJ2-1
CDR3aa: CAWSVPGDYEQFF
CDR3nt: TGTGCCTGGAGTGTCCCGGGAGATTATGAGCAGTTCTTC

v_gene: TRBV5-6
abundance: NA
d_gene: TRBD1
len: 17
j_gene: TRBJ2-2
CDR3aa: CASSEHDRGRSSGELFF
CDR3nt: TGTGCCAGCAGCGAACACGACAGGGGGCGCAGTTCCGGGGAGCTGTTTTTT

v_gene: TRBV10-3
abundance: NA
d_gene: NA
len: 13
j_gene: TRBJ2-7
CDR3aa: CAITQNPGYEQYF
CDR3nt: TGTGCCATCACCCAGAACCCAGGCTACGAGCAGTACTTC

v_gene: TRBV27
abundance: NA
d_gene: NA
len: 13
j_gene: TRBJ1-2
CDR3aa: CASSLQGSHGYTF
CDR3nt: TGTGCCAGCAGTTTACAGGGATCTCACGGCTACACCTTC

v_gene: TRBV4-1
abundance: NA
d_gene: NA
len: 17
j_gene: TRBJ2-1
CDR3aa: CASSQLGGSSSYNEQFF
CDR3nt: TGCGCCAGCAGCCAACTAGGGGGTTCAAGCTCCTACAATGAGCAGTTCTTC

v_gene: TRBV11-2
abundance: NA
d_gene: NA
len: 13
j_gene: TRBJ1-1
CDR3aa: CASSLDLMLRAFF
CDR3nt: TGTGCCAGCAGCTTAGACTTGATGCTGAGGGCTTTCTTT

v_gene: TRBV4-1
abundance: NA
d_gene: NA
len: 14
j_gene: TRBJ1-5
CDR3aa: CASSQPGSYQPQHF
CDR3nt: TGCGCCAGCAGCCAACCGGGGTCCTATCAGCCCCAGCATTTT